Sequencing of this T cell receptor beta chain was carried out in a study of shared clonotypes between healthy human individuals (dated by TCRdb to 2020 to 2022). Background on the whole study: A few men and two women, aged 18 to 49 years, made up the cohort. Per donor, three plates each were used for CD4 naive and CD4 memory, two for CD8 naive, and one for CD8 memory. The study deeply sequenced blood TCR repertoires of about 5 healthy adults to estimate repertoire size and the extent of clonotype sharing between individuals. To increase sequencing depth and limit assay-specific biases, TCR repertoire library preparation and sequencing were carried out by different laboratories using diverse techniques. Per donor, leukapheresis produced somewhere between about 0.94 and 10 billion PBMCs. The research as a whole found: Incomplete sequencing was indicated by rarefaction of sorted-subset datasets, despite the large sequencing depth. Naive subsets generally had larger estimated clonotype richness than memory subsets did. When a handful of donors were compared, the shared fraction of clonotypes was about 5% for naive CD4, 3.5% to 4% for naive CD8, roughly 2.5% for memory CD4, and less than 0.45% for memory CD8. Only blood was sampled, and tissue TCR repertoires likely differ from those in blood. Clonotypes shared by all four sorted-subset donors showed higher generation probabilities than non-shared clonotypes. The small number of donors limited the genetic and exposure-history diversity represented. Based on pairwise subsampling, the degree of clonotype sharing among donors was expected to be affected by sequencing depth.

Using the deep immunoSEQ assay, TCR CDR3 regions were amplified from genomic DNA by multiplex PCR. Extracted genomic DNA from each cell subset was distributed evenly across all wells of several immunoSEQ 96-well plates, and each plate was treated as a replicate. Each replicate PCR for sorted subsets received roughly 0.2 ug genomic DNA, equal to roughly 30,000 T cell genomes. Purified libraries were measured with a Qubit 3.0 fluorometer, size-checked on a Bioanalyzer 2100, and measured again with the KAPA Library Quantification kit. A separate single-read 150-cycle Illumina NextSeq 550 flow cell was used to sequence each immunoSEQ 96-well plate. The source study handled its data this way. Because the immunoSEQ output held only junctional sequences and lacked quality scores, the filtering could not match the filtering applied to full-length reads. Sequences were annotated with PyIR, a Python wrapper for IgBLAST v1.9, using IMGT germline references to assign V/J genes and CDR3. Reads with weak V/J assignments (E-value above 1e-6), missing CDR3, stop codons, out-of-frame junctions, or ambiguous translated residues were removed. V3J clonotypes were defined as sequences sharing the same inferred V gene, J gene, and CDR3 amino acid sequence. To compute the percentage overlap between repertoires, the number of shared unique clonotypes was divided by the size of the smaller repertoire. Three approaches were used to assess repertoire richness: RTK rarefaction, the Chao1 estimator, and Recon v2.1 estimates of unobserved clonotypes. Generation probabilities were computed with OLGA for all TCRbeta clonotypes obtained by the gDNA method from a handful of donors. The immuneACCESS repertoire file appears here via TCRdb, limited to in-frame rearrangements. These files lack a portion of the clones; in checked studies, under half of the deficit traces to unresolved V genes, and the cause of the others is not known. From that table come the V and J calls and clone size; the DNA was used to work out D and trimming. The sample yields approximately 2.3 million clones; approximately 95% were counted once. The leading ten clones occupy about 0.39% of the sample.

As for this clone: What antigen it recognizes has not been identified. No qualities accompany the bases; no much larger clone lies one base away.

V is clipped by 5 bases and J by 5 bases, and the sequence between their germline boundaries is 16 bases long. Reading from cysteine to phenylalanine, the CDR3 counts 14 amino acids. The kept DNA is CDR3 alone, 42 bases in frame from the first base. CDR1 is given as MNHEY and CDR2 as SVGAGI, both from the germline V gene. Healthy HIV-negative adults with no recently reported acute infections or vaccinations were included as donors. Every donor was a Caucasian adult living in Nashville, Tennessee, USA. CD4+ T cells were enriched by magnetic negative selection, after which naive cells were positively selected on CD45RA and the negative fraction was taken as the memory subset. After blood collection by leukapheresis, PBMCs were isolated using Ficoll-Histopaque density gradient centrifugation and then cryopreserved in the vapor phase of liquid nitrogen. Analytical flow cytometry was used to check the purity and quantity of each magnetically sorted T cell population. From each sorted fraction, genomic DNA was isolated and quantified by UV absorbance on a Nanodrop 2000c.

Sample: naive CD4+ T cells from PBMCs. Interpreted using the paper, the cell subset or site label stands for: CD45RA+ positively selected. Recombination connected TRBV6-5 to TRBJ2-7, with no confidently assigned D gene. This clonotype originated in a man between 18 and 29 years old in good health. Some clones in this sample may be carry-over from other donors' samples. This receptor carries the CDR3 CASSSYLRHHEQYF. Here is the DNA: TGTGCCAGCAGTAGCTATCTACGGCACCACGAGCAGTACTTC.